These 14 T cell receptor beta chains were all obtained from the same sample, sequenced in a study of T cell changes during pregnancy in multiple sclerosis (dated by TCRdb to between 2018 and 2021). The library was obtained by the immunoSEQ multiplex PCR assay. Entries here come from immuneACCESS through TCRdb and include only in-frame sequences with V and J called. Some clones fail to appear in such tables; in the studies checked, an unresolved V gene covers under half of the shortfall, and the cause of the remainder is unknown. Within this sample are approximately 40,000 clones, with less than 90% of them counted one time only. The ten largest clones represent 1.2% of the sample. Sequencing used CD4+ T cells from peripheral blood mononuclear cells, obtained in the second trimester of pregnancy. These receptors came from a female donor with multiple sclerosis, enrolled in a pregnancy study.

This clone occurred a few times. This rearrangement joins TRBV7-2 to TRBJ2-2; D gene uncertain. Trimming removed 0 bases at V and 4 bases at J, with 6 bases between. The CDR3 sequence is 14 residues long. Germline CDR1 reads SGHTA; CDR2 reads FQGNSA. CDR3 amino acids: CASSLAWSTGELFF. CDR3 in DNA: TGTGCCAGCAGCTTAGCGTGGAGCACCGGGGAGCTGTTTTTT.

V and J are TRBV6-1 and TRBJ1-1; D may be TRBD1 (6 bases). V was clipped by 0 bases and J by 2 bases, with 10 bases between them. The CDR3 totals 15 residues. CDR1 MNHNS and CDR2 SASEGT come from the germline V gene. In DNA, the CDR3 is TGTGCCAGCAGTGAAGCTGGGGGACACAACACTGAAGCTTTCTTT. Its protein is CASSEAGGHNTEAFF.

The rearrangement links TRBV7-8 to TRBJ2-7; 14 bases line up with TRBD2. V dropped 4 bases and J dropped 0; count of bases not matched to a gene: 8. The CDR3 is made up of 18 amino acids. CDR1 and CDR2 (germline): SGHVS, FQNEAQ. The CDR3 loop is CASSSPGLAGVSSYEQYF. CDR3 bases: TGTGCCAGCAGCTCCCCGGGACTAGCGGGAGTCAGCTCCTACGAGCAGTACTTC.

DNA for the CDR3: TGTGCCAGCAGGCCTTTGGGCGGGATGGGGGAGACCCAGTACTTC. Its translation: CASRPLGGMGETQYF. The chain is built from TRBV2 and TRBJ2-5; maybe TRBD2 (6 bases). The CDR3 has 15 residues. Germline V gene data show CDR1 as SNHLY and CDR2 as FYNNEI. Trimming stripped 6 bases from V and 5 bases from J, with 19 bases between.

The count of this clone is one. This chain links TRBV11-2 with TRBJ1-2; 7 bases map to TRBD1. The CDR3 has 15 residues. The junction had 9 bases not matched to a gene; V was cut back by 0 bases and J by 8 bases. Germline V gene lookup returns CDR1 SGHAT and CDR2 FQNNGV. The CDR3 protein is CASSLDSGQSYGYTF. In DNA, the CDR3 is TGTGCCAGCAGCTTAGACTCGGGACAGAGCTACGGCTACACCTTC. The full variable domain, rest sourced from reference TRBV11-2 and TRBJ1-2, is EAGVAQSPRYKIIEKRQSVAFWCNPISGHATLYWYQQILGQGPKLLIQFQNNGVVDDSQLPKDRFSAERLKGVDSTLKIQPAKLEDSAVYLCASSLDSGQSYGYTFGSGTRLTVV.

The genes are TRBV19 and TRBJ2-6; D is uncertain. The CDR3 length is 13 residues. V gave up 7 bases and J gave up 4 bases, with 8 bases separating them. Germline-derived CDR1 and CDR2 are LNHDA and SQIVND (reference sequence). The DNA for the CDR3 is TGTGCCAGTACCGGGTTCGGGGCCAACGTCCTGACTTTC. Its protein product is CASTGFGANVLTF.

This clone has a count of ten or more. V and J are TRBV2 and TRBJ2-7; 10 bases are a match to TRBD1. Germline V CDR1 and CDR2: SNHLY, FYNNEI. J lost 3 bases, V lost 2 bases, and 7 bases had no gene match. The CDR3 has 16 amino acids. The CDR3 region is CASSERRDRGSYEQYF. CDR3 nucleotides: TGTGCCAGCAGTGAACGCCGGGACAGGGGTAGCTACGAGCAGTACTTC.

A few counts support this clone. The CDR3 loop is CASSQASGLYTDTQYF. CDR3 in DNA: TGTGCCAGCAGCCAAGCTTCGGGACTTTACACAGATACGCAGTATTTT. J is TRBJ2-3 and V is TRBV14, with TRBD2 as a possible D gene (6 bases). The CDR3 runs 16 residues. Germline CDR1 and CDR2: SGHDN and FVKESK. The ends were cut back, 1 base at V and 2 bases at J, with 13 bases in the middle.

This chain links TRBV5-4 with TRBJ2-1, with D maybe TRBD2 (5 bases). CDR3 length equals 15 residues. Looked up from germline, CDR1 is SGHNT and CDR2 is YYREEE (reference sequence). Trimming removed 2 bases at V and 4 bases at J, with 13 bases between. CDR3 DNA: TGTGCCAGCAGCTTCGACTTTGGAGGTTACAATGAGCAGTTCTTC. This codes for CASSFDFGGYNEQFF.

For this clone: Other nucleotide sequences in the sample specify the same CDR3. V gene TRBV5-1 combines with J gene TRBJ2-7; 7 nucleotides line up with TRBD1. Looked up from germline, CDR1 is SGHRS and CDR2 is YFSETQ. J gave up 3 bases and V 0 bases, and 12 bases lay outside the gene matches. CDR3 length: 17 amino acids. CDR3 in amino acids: CASSLGGGARSSYEQYF. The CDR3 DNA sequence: TGCGCCAGCAGCTTGGGAGGGGGCGCAAGGTCAAGCTACGAGCAGTACTTC.

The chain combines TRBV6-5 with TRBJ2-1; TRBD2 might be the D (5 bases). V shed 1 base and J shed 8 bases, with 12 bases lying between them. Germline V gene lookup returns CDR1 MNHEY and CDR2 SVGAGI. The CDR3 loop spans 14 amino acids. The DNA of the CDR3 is TGTGCCAGCAGTTACTATGGCGGGTCCGATGAGCAGTTCTTC. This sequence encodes CASSYYGGSDEQFF.

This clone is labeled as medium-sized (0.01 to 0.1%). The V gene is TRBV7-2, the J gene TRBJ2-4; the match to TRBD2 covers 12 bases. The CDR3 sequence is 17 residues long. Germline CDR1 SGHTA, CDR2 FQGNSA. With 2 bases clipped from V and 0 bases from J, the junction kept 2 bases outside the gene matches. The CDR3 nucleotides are TGTGCCAGCAGCTTAAGGACTAGCGGGGTAGCCAAAAACATTCAGTACTTC. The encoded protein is CASSLRTSGVAKNIQYF. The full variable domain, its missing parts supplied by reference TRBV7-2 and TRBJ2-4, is GAGVSQSPSNKVTEKGKDVELRCDPISGHTALYWYRQSLGQGLEFLIYFQGNSAPDKSGLPSDRFSAERTGGSVSTLTIQRTQQEDSAVYLCASSLRTSGVAKNIQYFGAGTRLSVL.

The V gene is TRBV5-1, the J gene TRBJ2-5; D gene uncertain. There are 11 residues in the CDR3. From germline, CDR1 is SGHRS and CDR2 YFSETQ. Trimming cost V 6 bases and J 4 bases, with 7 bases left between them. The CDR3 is CASTNGETQYF. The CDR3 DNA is TGCGCCAGCACAAACGGAGAGACCCAGTACTTC.

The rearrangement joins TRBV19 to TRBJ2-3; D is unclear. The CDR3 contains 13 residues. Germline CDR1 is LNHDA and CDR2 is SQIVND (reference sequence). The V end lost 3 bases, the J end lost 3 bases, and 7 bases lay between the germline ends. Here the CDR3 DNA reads TGTGCCAGTAGTATCAGGCAGACAGATACGCAGTATTTT. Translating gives CASSIRQTDTQYF.